These T cell receptor beta chains were read from a single sample in a study of T cell responses to AZD1222 COVID-19 vaccine. Assay: immunoSEQ multiplex PCR; the TCRdb copy retains only in-frame clones and omits some. The sample lists some 42,000 clones, 80% to 85% seen once, with 15% to 20% in the top ten. Sequences were derived from peripheral blood, sampled 28 days after the second AZD1222 dose. These receptors were taken from an adult who received the AZD1222 COVID-19 vaccine. CDR3s include the opening cysteine and the closing phenylalanine or tryptophan. D genes are given only for firm matches. Some rows mark clone size as missing; the rest say once, few, many or name a class of expanded clone.

TRBJ1-1	TRBV9	once	-	TGTGCCAGCAGATCCGGGCCCCTGAGCGCTGAAGCTTTCTTT	CASRSGPLSAEAFF
TRBJ2-5	TRBV24-1	-	TRBD1	TGTGCCACCAGTGATCCACAGGGGGCAAGCGGAGAGACCCAGTACTTC	CATSDPQGASGETQYF
TRBJ1-2	TRBV27	-	TRBD1	TGTGCCAGCAGTTTATGGGGGACAGGGGGCCCAATCTCTTATGGCTACACCTTC	CASSLWGTGGPISYGYTF
TRBJ1-4	TRBV6-5	-	TRBD1	TGTGCCAGCAGTTACGGTGGACAGGGCCGTGAAAAACTGTTTTTT	CASSYGGQGREKLFF
TRBJ2-2	TRBV6-5	-	-	TGTGCCAGCAGTTACAGACGGACGAACACCGGGGAGCTGTTTTTT	CASSYRRTNTGELFF
TRBJ1-5	TRBV19	few	-	TGTGCCAGTAGTATGGGCAACAGGCTTAATCAGCCCCAGCATTTT	CASSMGNRLNQPQHF
TRBJ1-2	TRBV5-8	few	-	TGTGCCAGCACCCCCGCCGGGGGCCGGAACTATGGCTACACCTTC	CASTPAGGRNYGYTF
TRBJ2-1	TRBV12-3/TRBV12-4	-	-	TGTGCCAGCAGTCCAGGGAGGAATGAGCAGTTCTTC	CASSPGRNEQFF
TRBJ1-4	TRBV5-8	-	-	TGTGCCAGCAGCTCATCAGGGGTGGGAGAAAAACTGTTTTTT	CASSSSGVGEKLFF
TRBJ1-5	TRBV23-1	-	-	TGCGCCAGTATGGGGGGGGCGGGAGGCAATCAGCCCCAGCATTTT	CASMGGAGGNQPQHF
TRBJ2-2	TRBV27	once	TRBD2	TGTGCCAGCAGGCTTAGGACTAGCGGGGGGGCCGGGGAGCTGTTTTTT	CASRLRTSGGAGELFF
TRBJ1-2	TRBV25-1	-	-	TGTGCCAGCAGTGAATTGGGGGTGAACTATGGCTACACCTTC	CASSELGVNYGYTF
TRBJ1-2	TRBV10-3	-	-	TGTGCCATCAGTGAGTCGGGATTTTCCTATGGCTACACCTTC	CAISESGFSYGYTF
TRBJ1-5	TRBV5-8	once	TRBD1	TGTGCCAGCAGCCTGGGAACAGGGGGCGCGGGCCAGCCCCAGCATTTT	CASSLGTGGAGQPQHF
TRBJ1-2	TRBV19	once	-	TGTGCCAGTAGTACGGACCGCTATGGCTACACCTTC	CASSTDRYGYTF
TRBJ2-7	TRBV2	-	TRBD1	TGTGCCAGCCCGGGACAGGGTGGCCACGAGCAGTACTTC	CASPGQGGHEQYF
TRBJ1-5	TRBV5-1	once	-	TGCGCCAGCAGCCTGAACCTAGGCGGTCAGCCCCAGCATTTT	CASSLNLGGQPQHF
TRBJ1-2	TRBV27	-	-	TGTGCCAGCAGTTTGCAGGGCGCGAACTATGGCTACACCTTC	CASSLQGANYGYTF
TRBJ1-3	TRBV4-2	-	-	TGTGCCAGCAGCGCTGATCCCTCTAGGCGCTCTGGAAACACCATATATTTT	CASSADPSRRSGNTIYF
TRBJ2-3	TRBV11-3	-	-	TGTGCCAGCAGCTTATCAGATACGCAGTATTTT	CASSLSDTQYF
TRBJ2-3	TRBV23-1	-	-	TGCGCCAGCAGTCAATCGCAGGTACGCACAGATACGCAGTATTTT	CASSQSQVRTDTQYF
TRBJ1-2	TRBV19	-	TRBD1	TGTGCCAGTAGGGGAGGGGGCTACAACTATGGCTACACCTTC	CASRGGGYNYGYTF
TRBJ1-1	TRBV2	-	-	TGTGCCAGCAGCCCGGGGCTGAAGGGCACTGAAGCTTTCTTT	CASSPGLKGTEAFF
TRBJ2-1	TRBV5-1	-	-	TGCGCCAGCAGCTTGTTACAGGGAGTTGTGCAGTTCTTC	CASSLLQGVVQFF
TRBJ1-3	TRBV5-1	-	-	TGCGCCAGCAGCTTAAGTGGGACTGGAAACACCATATATTTT	CASSLSGTGNTIYF
TRBJ1-4	TRBV7-3	few	-	TGTGCCAGCAGCTCCCGACCAGGTGAAAAACTGTTTTTT	CASSSRPGEKLFF